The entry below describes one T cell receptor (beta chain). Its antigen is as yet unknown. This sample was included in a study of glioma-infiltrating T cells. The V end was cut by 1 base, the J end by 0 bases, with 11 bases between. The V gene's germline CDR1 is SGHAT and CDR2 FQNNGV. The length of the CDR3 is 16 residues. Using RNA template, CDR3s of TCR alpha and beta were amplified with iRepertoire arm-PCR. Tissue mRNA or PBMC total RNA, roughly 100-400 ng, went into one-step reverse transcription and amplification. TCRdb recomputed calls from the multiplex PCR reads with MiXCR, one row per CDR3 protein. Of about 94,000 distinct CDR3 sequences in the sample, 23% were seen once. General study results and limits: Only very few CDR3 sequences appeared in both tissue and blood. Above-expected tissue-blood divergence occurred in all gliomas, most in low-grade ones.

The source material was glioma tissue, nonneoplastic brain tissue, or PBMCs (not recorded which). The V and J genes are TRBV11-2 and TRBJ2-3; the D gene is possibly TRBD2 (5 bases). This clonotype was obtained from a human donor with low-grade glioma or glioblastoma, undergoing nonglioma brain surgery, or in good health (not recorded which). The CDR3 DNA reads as TGTGCCAGCAGCTTAGTAGGAGCGGTTAGCACAGATACGCAGTATTTT. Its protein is CASSLVGAVSTDTQYF.